This TCR beta chain was recovered during a study of PD-L1 blockade in urothelial cancer. This table comes from immunoSEQ multiplex PCR, and its TCRdb copy is limited to in-frame clones, with some not included. The profile shows about 39,000 clones, 85% to 90% of them singletons. Germline V gene data show CDR1 as SGHKS and CDR2 as YYEKEE (reference sequence). Germline trimming cut 4 bases from V and 1 base from J; bases unmatched to any gene: 11. This CDR3 is 16 amino acids long. The gene calls are TRBV5-5 and TRBJ2-7; 7 bases map to TRBD1. The sequence was obtained from a man aged 55 to 70 with urothelial cancer. The source was PBMCs, collected around atezolizumab (anti-PD-L1) treatment. The chain's CDR3 is CASSHRGGHFSYEQYF. CDR3 sequence (DNA): TGTGCCAGCAGCCATAGAGGGGGCCATTTTTCCTACGAGCAGTACTTC.